The rows below give T cell receptor beta chains drawn from one sample of a study of shared clonotypes between healthy human individuals. The repertoire was sequenced with immunoSEQ multiplex PCR; TCRdb's copy has only in-frame clones and lacks some. The sample gives hundreds of thousands of clones, around 72% of which show up once; 1.8% is in the top ten. The sequenced sample was memory CD4+ T cells sorted from blood. The receptor set was obtained from a woman in her thirties in good health. Both conserved end residues are part of each CDR3. The order of the fields is V gene, D gene, clone size, J gene, CDR3 protein, CDR3 DNA. A D gene is named only where the DNA matches it firmly. Not every row has a clone size; where given, it reads once, few, many or a size class.

TRBV18,TRBD1,-,TRBJ2-3,CASSLLGQGSTDTQYF,TGTGCCAGCTCGCTACTCGGACAGGGAAGCACAGATACGCAGTATTTT
TRBV7-9,TRBD2,-,TRBJ2-1,CASSLGPSGSKARGFF,TGTGCCAGCAGCTTAGGTCCTAGCGGGAGTAAGGCCCGGGGGTTCTTC
TRBV10-3,-,-,TRBJ2-7,CAISDSPPYEQYF,TGTGCCATCAGTGATAGCCCTCCCTACGAGCAGTACTTC
TRBV11-3,-,-,TRBJ2-5,CASSYGGLQETQYF,TGTGCCAGCTCTTATGGCGGGCTACAAGAGACCCAGTACTTC
TRBV14,TRBD2,-,TRBJ2-1,CASSQDQGLDYNEQFF,TGTGCCAGCAGCCAAGATCAGGGACTAGACTACAATGAGCAGTTCTTC
TRBV11-2,-,-,TRBJ2-7,CASSLAEYEQYF,TGTGCCAGCAGCCTTGCGGAGTACGAGCAGTACTTC
TRBV18,TRBD2,-,TRBJ2-7,CASSPMTSGAYEQYF,TGTGCCAGCTCACCAATGACTAGCGGGGCCTACGAGCAGTACTTC
TRBV19,-,once,TRBJ1-5,CASSIVAGQFHQPQHF,TGTGCCAGTAGTATAGTCGCGGGGCAGTTCCATCAGCCCCAGCATTTT
TRBV11-2,-,few,TRBJ1-5,CASSLLAGPNQPQHF,TGTGCCAGCAGCTTATTAGCAGGACCCAATCAGCCCCAGCATTTT
TRBV6-1,-,-,TRBJ1-5,CASSELSGGGSQPQHF,TGTGCCAGCAGTGAACTCTCCGGGGGGGGTAGTCAGCCCCAGCATTTT
TRBV27,TRBD1,-,TRBJ2-3,CASSPGTVGTDTQYF,TGTGCCAGCAGTCCAGGGACAGTGGGCACAGATACGCAGTATTTT
TRBV7-9,-,-,TRBJ2-3,CASSLAQGGTQYF,TGTGCCAGCAGCTTGGCCCAGGGAGGTACGCAGTATTTT
TRBV27,-,-,TRBJ2-1,CASSSTPNSYNEQFF,TGTGCCAGCAGTTCGACTCCTAATTCCTACAATGAGCAGTTCTTC
TRBV7-9,-,-,TRBJ2-5,CASSLGRDSKETQYF,TGTGCCAGCAGCTTAGGTCGGGATTCTAAAGAGACCCAGTACTTC
TRBV6-1,-,-,TRBJ1-5,CASSEREKGVYSNQPQHF,TGTGCCAGCAGTGAAAGGGAAAAGGGCGTATATAGCAATCAGCCCCAGCATTTT
TRBV6-5,-,-,TRBJ2-3,CASTAANTDTQYF,TGTGCCAGCACGGCGGCAAACACAGATACGCAGTATTTT
TRBV27,TRBD1,-,TRBJ1-4,CASSSPGQGGEKLFF,TGTGCCAGCAGTTCACCGGGACAGGGGGGAGAAAAACTGTTTTTT
TRBV5-1,TRBD2,-,TRBJ2-2,CASGGGRGTGELFF,TGCGCCAGCGGCGGTGGGCGGGGGACCGGGGAGCTGTTTTTT
TRBV28,TRBD2,-,TRBJ2-7,CASSGPGLAGGQQYF,TGTGCCAGCAGTGGACCGGGACTAGCGGGAGGCCAGCAGTACTTC
TRBV5-1,-,-,TRBJ2-1,CASSLEAFPPDEQFF,TGCGCCAGCAGCTTGGAGGCATTTCCCCCTGATGAGCAGTTCTTC
TRBV5-1,-,-,TRBJ1-2,CASSLDVEVGGYTF,TGCGCCAGCAGCTTGGATGTGGAGGTGGGCGGCTACACCTTC
TRBV25-1,TRBD1,-,TRBJ2-3,CASSELGGTDPDTQYF,TGTGCCAGCAGTGAATTAGGTGGGACAGATCCAGATACGCAGTATTTT
TRBV5-1,-,-,TRBJ1-1,CASSYQDRNTEAFF,TGCGCCAGCAGCTACCAAGATCGGAACACTGAAGCTTTCTTT
TRBV7-8,-,once,TRBJ1-1,CASSFRGPNTEAFF,TGTGCCAGCAGCTTCAGGGGACCGAACACTGAAGCTTTCTTT
TRBV7-6,-,-,TRBJ2-3,CASSLDYVRTDTQYF,TGTGCCAGCAGCTTAGATTATGTCCGCACAGATACGCAGTATTTT
TRBV12-5,-,many,TRBJ2-3,CASGLETDTQYF,TGTGCTAGTGGTTTGGAGACAGATACGCAGTATTTT
TRBV2,-,few,TRBJ2-1,CASSEALDNEQFF,TGTGCCAGCAGTGAAGCGCTGGACAATGAGCAGTTCTTC
TRBV19,-,-,TRBJ1-2,CASSNWDRVGGYTF,TGTGCCAGTAGCAACTGGGACCGAGTTGGTGGCTACACCTTC
TRBV28,TRBD2,few,TRBJ2-7,CASSPTRASGRGEQYF,TGTGCCAGCAGTCCTACGAGGGCTAGCGGGAGAGGGGAGCAGTACTTC
TRBV7-8,-,-,TRBJ1-1,CASSPRDIYANTEAFF,TGTGCCAGCAGCCCAAGGGACATTTATGCGAACACTGAAGCTTTCTTT
TRBV6-6,-,-,TRBJ1-5,CASMMGGGSNQPQHF,TGTGCCAGCATGATGGGGGGTGGGAGCAATCAGCCCCAGCATTTT
TRBV5-1,-,-,TRBJ2-2,CASSPRHTGELFF,TGCGCCAGCAGCCCCCGCCACACCGGGGAGCTGTTTTTT
TRBV6-1,TRBD2,-,TRBJ2-7,CASRAGGPDEQYF,TGTGCCAGCAGGGCGGGAGGGCCCGACGAGCAGTACTTC
TRBV7-3,-,-,TRBJ1-1,CASSSILAVTGGFEAFF,TGTGCCAGCAGCTCCATACTAGCCGTGACAGGAGGGTTTGAAGCTTTCTTT
TRBV5-1,TRBD1,-,TRBJ1-1,CASSLGPTGANTEAFF,TGCGCCAGCAGCTTGGGTCCCACAGGGGCGAACACTGAAGCTTTCTTT
TRBV10-3,-,-,TRBJ2-7,CAISEAGTEWEQYF,TGTGCCATCAGTGAGGCCGGGACCGAGTGGGAGCAGTACTTC